This TCR beta chain came from a study of human T cells and chemical hapten exposure. General study points: In comparison with controls, expanded TCRs gave rise to a significantly larger number of large CDR3 similarity clusters.

There are 15 residues in the CDR3. The V and J ends lost 6 bases and 5 bases, in that order; junction bases with no gene match: 5. Germline V gene data show CDR1 as MNHEY and CDR2 as SVGAGI. What the library attached to individual cDNA molecules were unique molecular identifiers. Each CDR3 protein is one row after TCRdb ran MiXCR on the RACE reads. Of roughly 90,000 distinct CDR3 sequences listed, about a tenth are singletons. This clonotype has just a few counts. Its antigen is not known. Time point defined: patch test 3, about 24 weeks after DPC sensitization. Indicated treatment: therapeutic diphenylcyclopropenone sensitization with weekly scalp DPC.

This clonotype was sampled from a woman younger than 45 with alopecia areata. Some clones in this sample may be carry-over from other donors' samples. This specimen was whole blood, taken in connection with sensitization to the hapten diphenylcyclopropenone (DPC). The chain recombines TRBV6-5 with TRBJ2-5, with 14 positions matching TRBD2. CDR3 nucleotides: TGTGCCAGCAGGAGAAGGACTAGCGGGGGGGAGACCCAGTACTTC. Amino acids: CASRRRTSGGETQYF.